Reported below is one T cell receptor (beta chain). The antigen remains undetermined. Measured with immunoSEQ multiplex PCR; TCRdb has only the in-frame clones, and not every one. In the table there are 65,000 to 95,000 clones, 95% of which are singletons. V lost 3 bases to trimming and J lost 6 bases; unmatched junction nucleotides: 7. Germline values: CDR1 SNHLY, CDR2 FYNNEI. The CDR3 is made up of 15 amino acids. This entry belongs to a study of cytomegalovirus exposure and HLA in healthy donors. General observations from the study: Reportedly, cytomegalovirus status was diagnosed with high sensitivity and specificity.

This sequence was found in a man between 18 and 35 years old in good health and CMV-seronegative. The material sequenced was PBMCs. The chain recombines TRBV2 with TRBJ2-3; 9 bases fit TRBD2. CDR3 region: CASSEGRGGRDTQYF. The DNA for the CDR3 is TGTGCCAGCAGTGAGGGGCGGGGGGGCCGGGATACGCAGTATTTT.